This T cell receptor beta chain was sequenced in a study of radiotherapy plus CTLA-4 blockade in lung cancer. The CDR3 runs to 17 residues. The ends lost 7 bases at V and 2 bases at J; junction bases unmatched: 13. Germline values: CDR1 MDHEN, CDR2 SYDVKM. TCRdb's table, derived via immunoSEQ multiplex PCR, lists solely in-frame clones and lacks some. Among 120,000 or so clones listed, roughly 80% were seen once. The TCR originated in a human donor with non-small cell lung cancer who had a partial response to radiotherapy plus ipilimumab. The sample here was peripheral blood, taken from a patient treated with radiotherapy plus ipilimumab. The chain couples TRBV28 to TRBJ1-5; 8 nucleotides match TRBD1. The CDR3 sequence: CASTPGQGGWRNQPQHF. The CDR3 DNA sequence: TGTGCCAGCACCCCCGGACAGGGCGGATGGCGCAATCAGCCCCAGCATTTT.